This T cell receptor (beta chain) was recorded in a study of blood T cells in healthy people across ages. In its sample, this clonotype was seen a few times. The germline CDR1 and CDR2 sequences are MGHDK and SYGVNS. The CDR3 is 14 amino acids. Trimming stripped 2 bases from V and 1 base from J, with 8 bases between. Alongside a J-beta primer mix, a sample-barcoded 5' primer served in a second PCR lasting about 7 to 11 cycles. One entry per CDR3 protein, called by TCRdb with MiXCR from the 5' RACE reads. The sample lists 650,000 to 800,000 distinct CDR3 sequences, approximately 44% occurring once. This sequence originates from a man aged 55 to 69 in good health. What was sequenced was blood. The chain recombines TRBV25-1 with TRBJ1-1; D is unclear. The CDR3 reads CASSEADSNTEAFF. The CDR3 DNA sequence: TGTGCCAGCAGTGAAGCAGATTCGAACACTGAAGCTTTCTTT.